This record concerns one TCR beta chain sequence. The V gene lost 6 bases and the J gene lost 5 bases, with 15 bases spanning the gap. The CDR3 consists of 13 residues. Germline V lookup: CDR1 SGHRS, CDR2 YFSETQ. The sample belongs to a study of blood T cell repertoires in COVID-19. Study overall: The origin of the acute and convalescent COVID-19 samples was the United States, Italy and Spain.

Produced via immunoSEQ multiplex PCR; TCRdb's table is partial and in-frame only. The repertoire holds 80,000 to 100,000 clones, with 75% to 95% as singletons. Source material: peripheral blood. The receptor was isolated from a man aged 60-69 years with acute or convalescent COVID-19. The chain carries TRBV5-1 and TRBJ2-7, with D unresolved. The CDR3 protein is CASNDGPTDEQYF. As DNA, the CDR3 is TGCGCCAGCAACGATGGGCCTACGGACGAGCAGTACTTC.